The present T cell receptor (beta chain) was sequenced within a study of Graves' ophthalmopathy and Graves' hyperthyroidism. The germline gives CDR1 SGHNT, CDR2 YYREEE (reference sequence). The CDR3 contains 14 residues. Trimming left V 1 base short and J 4 bases short, with 12 bases between. Donors with ophthalmopathy: moderate-to-severe activity, CAS ≥3, NOSPECS ≥4, duration under 3 months. Ineligible for inclusion were patients with other autoimmune diseases, uncontrolled infections, pregnancy or lactation. The diagnosis combined clinical symptoms, thyroxine, TRAb, thyroid ultrasound and orbital computed tomography scans. CDR3 regions of TCR beta were amplified from RNA transcripts. The first round was an RT-PCR with HTBI primers, and the second round was a multiplex PCR. TCRdb reprocessed the multiplex PCR reads via MiXCR and lists one record per CDR3 protein. This sample has about 740,000 distinct CDR3 sequences, with 40% found just once.

This clonotype was counted between two and nine times. This chain joins TRBV5-4 and TRBJ2-7; no clear D gene. The sample was peripheral blood. This sequence was found in an adult man with Graves' ophthalmopathy. The CDR3 coding sequence is TGTGCCAGCAGCTTGTCCGGCGTAGGGTACGAGCAGTACTTC. It yields the protein CASSLSGVGYEQYF.